The sequence of this TCR beta chain was determined in a study of glioma-infiltrating T cells after dendritic cell vaccination. The PCR used 60 V beta and 13 J beta primers. Profiled with immunoSEQ multiplex PCR; TCRdb holds only in-frame clones, not every one. The sample has approximately 50,000 clones; around 85% are singletons. Study-level findings and limits: The cohort had few patients with full blood and tumor sets.

The ends lost 3 bases at V and 6 bases at J; junction bases unmatched: 6. The CDR3 is made up of 14 amino acids. Germline V gives CDR1 SQVTM, CDR2 ANQGSEA. Described time point: after dendritic cell vaccination, including at tumor progression/relapse. About this clone: Its antigen is unknown.

V is TRBV29-1 and J is TRBJ2-5, with 11 bases aligning to TRBD2. This specimen was blood, taken after dendritic cell vaccination. The receptor was derived from a human donor with glioblastoma. The CDR3 DNA follows: TGCAGCGTTGATAGCGGGGGGGTATCTCAGACCCAGTACTTC. Translation gives CSVDSGGVSQTQYF.